This T cell receptor (beta chain) appears in the sequencing data of a study of a mutant IDH1 vaccine in newly diagnosed glioma. Sequencing was performed with immunoSEQ multiplex PCR; in TCRdb, only in-frame clones are kept and a portion is missing. The sample records 95,000 to 120,000 clones, roughly 90% being singletons. This clone was seen a single time. No antigen is known for it. The CDR3 loop spans 14 amino acids. Germline V gene data show CDR1 as GTSNPN and CDR2 as SVGIG (reference sequence). Trimming removed 0 bases from V and 6 bases from J; junction bases left unmatched: 3. Time point here: week 11, during vaccination. Doses comprised 300 ug of mutant IDH1 20-mer peptide each, plus topical imiquimod.

The V gene is TRBV30, the J gene TRBJ2-7; TRBD1 matches at 12 bases. The sample consisted of PBMCs, taken from a glioma patient whose treatment included an IDH1 peptide vaccine. The receptor's source is a woman aged 50 to 60 with glioma. In nucleotides, the CDR3 is TGTGCCTGGAGTGTGGGGACAGGGGGCGGCGAGCAGTACTTC. It is translated as CAWSVGTGGGEQYF.